This TCR beta chain was observed in a study of OX40 agonist ivuxolimab in advanced cancers. The CDR3 length is 12 residues. Deletions cut 3 bases from V and 5 bases from J, with 7 bases between. Germline CDR1 and CDR2: MDHEN and SYDVKM. Autoimmune disease history or systemic immunosuppression meant exclusion. Data came from immunoSEQ multiplex PCR; TCRdb stores just in-frame clones and leaves some out. Of 100,000 to 150,000 clones detected, 85% to 95% appear once; the ten largest clones hold roughly 0.85%. This clone was detected only once. Antigen: not known. The identical CDR3 is also encoded by other nucleotide sequences in the sample. Study-wide results and caveats: In CD8+ T cells, expanded clones were on average more numerous than in CD4+.

The clonotype comes from an adult with an advanced solid tumor such as melanoma, head and neck, liver or kidney cancer. Source: CD4+ or CD8+ T cells sorted from blood, taken in a trial of the OX40 agonist ivuxolimab. The chain combines TRBV28 with TRBJ1-2; D uncertain. In DNA, the CDR3 is TGTGCCAGCAGTTTGCTGGGGTATGGCTACACCTTC. Its protein is CASSLLGYGYTF.